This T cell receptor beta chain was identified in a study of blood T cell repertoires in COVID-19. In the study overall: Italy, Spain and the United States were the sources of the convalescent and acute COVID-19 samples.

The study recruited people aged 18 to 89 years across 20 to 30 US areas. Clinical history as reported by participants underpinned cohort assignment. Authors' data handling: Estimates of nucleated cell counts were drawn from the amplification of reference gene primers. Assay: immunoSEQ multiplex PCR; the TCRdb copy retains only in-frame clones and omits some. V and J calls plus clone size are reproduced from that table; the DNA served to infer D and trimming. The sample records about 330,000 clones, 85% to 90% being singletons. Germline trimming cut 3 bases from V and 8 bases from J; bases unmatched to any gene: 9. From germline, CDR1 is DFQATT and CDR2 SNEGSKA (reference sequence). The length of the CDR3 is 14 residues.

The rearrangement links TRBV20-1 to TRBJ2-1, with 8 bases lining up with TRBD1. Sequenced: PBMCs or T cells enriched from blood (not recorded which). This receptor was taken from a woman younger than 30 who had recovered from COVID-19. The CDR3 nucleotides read TGCAGTGCTAGTTGGCAGGGGGCTGACGATGAGCAGTTCTTC. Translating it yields CSASWQGADDEQFF.